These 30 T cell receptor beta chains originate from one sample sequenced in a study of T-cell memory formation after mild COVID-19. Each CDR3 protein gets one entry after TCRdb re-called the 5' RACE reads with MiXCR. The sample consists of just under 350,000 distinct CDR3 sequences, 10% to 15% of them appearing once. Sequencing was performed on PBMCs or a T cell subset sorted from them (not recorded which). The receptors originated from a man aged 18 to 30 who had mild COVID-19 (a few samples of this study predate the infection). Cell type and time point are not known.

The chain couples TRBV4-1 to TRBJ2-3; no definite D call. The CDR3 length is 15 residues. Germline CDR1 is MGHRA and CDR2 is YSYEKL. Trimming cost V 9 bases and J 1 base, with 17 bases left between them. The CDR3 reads CASRARIGRTDTQYF. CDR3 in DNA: TGCGCCAGTCGCGCCCGAATAGGCCGCACAGATACGCAGTATTTT.

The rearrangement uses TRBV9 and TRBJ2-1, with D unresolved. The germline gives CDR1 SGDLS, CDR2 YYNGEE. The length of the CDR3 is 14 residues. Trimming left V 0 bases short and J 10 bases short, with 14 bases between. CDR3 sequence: CASSVGASYGEQFF. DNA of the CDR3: TGTGCCAGCAGCGTAGGGGCTTCCTACGGGGAGCAGTTCTTC.

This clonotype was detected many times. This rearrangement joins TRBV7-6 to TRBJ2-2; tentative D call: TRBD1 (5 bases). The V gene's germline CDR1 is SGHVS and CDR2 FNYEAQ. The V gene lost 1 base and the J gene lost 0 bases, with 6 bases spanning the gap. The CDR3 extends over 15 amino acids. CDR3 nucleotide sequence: TGTGCCAGCAGCTTAGGGGGCGCGAACACCGGGGAGCTGTTTTTT. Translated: CASSLGGANTGELFF.

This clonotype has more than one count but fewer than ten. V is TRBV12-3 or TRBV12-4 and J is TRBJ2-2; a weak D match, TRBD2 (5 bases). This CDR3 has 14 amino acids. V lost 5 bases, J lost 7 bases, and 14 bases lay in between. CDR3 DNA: TGTGCCAGCAGTGGGCAACTCGGAGGCGGGGAGCTGTTTTTT. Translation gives CASSGQLGGGELFF.

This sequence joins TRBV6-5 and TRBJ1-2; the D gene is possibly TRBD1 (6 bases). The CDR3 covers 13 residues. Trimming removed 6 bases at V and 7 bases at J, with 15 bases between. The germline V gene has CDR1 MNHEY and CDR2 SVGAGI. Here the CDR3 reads CASRRTVGGGYTF. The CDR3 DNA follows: TGTGCCAGCAGGAGGACAGTCGGAGGTGGCTACACCTTC.

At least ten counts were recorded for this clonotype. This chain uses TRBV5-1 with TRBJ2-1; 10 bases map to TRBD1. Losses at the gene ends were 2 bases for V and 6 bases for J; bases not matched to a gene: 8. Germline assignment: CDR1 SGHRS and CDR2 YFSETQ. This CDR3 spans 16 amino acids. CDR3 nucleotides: TGCGCCAGCAGCTTTAAACCCGGGACAGGGGTCAATGAGCAGTTCTTC. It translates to CASSFKPGTGVNEQFF.

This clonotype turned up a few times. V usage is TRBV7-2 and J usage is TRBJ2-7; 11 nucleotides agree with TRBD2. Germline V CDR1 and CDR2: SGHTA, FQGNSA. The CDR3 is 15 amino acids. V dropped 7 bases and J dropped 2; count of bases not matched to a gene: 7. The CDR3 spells CASTILAGATYEQYF. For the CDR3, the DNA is TGTGCCAGCACTATACTAGCGGGGGCCACCTACGAGCAGTACTTC.

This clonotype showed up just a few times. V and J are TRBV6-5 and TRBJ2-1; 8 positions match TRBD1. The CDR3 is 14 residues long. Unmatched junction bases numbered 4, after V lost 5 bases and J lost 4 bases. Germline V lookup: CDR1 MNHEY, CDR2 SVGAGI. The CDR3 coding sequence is TGTGCCAGCAGTGACGGACAGGGATACAATGAGCAGTTCTTC. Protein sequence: CASSDGQGYNEQFF.

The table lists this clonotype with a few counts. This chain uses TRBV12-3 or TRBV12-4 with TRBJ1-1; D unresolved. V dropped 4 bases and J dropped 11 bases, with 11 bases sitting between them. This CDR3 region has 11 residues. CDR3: CASSSAMAAFF. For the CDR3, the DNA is TGTGCCAGCAGTTCAGCGATGGCCGCTTTCTTT.

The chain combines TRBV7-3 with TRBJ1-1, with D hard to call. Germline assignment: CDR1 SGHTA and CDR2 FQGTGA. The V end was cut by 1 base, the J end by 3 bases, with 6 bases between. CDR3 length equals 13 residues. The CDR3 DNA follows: TGTGCCAGCAGCTTAAGGAGAGACACTGAAGCTTTCTTT. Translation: CASSLRRDTEAFF.

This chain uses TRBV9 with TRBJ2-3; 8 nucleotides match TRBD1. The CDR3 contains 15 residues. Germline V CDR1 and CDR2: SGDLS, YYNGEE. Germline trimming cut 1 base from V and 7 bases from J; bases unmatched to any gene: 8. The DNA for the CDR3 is TGTGCCAGCAGCGTACGGCCAGGGGGCGTGAATACGCAGTATTTT. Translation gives CASSVRPGGVNTQYF.

Written as DNA, the CDR3 is TGTGCCAGCAGCACCCAACTCGCCAGGACAGATACGCAGTATTTT. It is translated as CASSTQLARTDTQYF. The chain has TRBV11-2 and TRBJ2-3; D unclear. The V and J ends lost 5 bases and 3 bases respectively, with 15 bases between them. The CDR3 extends over 15 amino acids. CDR1 is SGHAT and CDR2 is FQNNGV in the germline V gene.

For the CDR3, the DNA is TGTGCCAGCACTTCCCCCGGACGGCGTCAGCCCCAGCATTTT. It is translated as CASTSPGRRQPQHF. The chain is built from TRBV12-3 or TRBV12-4 and TRBJ1-5; D is unresolved. Trimming stripped 7 bases from V and 6 bases from J, with 16 bases between. CDR3 size: 14 residues.

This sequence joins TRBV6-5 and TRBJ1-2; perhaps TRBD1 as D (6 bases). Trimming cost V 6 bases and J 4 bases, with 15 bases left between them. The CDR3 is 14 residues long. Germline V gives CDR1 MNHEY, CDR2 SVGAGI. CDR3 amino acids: CASRNPGTPYGYTF. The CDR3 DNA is TGTGCCAGCAGGAACCCTGGGACACCCTATGGCTACACCTTC.

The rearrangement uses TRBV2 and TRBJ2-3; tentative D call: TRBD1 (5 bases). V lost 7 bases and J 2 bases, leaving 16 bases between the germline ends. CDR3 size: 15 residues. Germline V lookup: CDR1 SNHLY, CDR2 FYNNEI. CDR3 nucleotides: TGTGCCAGCATGGGGCGACAAGGGGTCACAGATACGCAGTATTTT. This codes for CASMGRQGVTDTQYF.

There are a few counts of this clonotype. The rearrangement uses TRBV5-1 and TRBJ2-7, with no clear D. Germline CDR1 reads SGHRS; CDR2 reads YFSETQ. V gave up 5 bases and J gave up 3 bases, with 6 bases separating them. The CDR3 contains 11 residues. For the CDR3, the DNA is TGCGCCAGCAGGCTGGTCTACGAGCAGTACTTC. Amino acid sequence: CASRLVYEQYF.

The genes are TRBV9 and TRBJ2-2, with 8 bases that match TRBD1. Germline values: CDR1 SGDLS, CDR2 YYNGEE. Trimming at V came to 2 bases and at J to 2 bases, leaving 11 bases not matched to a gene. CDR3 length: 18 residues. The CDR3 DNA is TGTGCCAGCAGCGTGACACCGATCCCAGGGGGCAACACCGGGGAGCTGTTTTTT. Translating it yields CASSVTPIPGGNTGELFF.

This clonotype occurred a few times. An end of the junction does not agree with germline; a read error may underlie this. The CDR3, as DNA: TGTGGCGGTTGGCGAGAGACCCAGTACTTC. Protein sequence: CGGWRETQYF. V usage is TRBV29-1 and J usage is TRBJ2-5; D is unclear. The CDR3 runs 10 residues. CDR1 and CDR2 from the germline V gene are SQVTM and ANQGSEA.

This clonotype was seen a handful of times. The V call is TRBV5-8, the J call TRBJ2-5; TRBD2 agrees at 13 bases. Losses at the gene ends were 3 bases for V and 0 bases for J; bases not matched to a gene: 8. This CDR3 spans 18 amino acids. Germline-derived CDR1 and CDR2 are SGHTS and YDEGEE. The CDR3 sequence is CASSSGTSGAPYQETQYF. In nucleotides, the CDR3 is TGTGCCAGCAGCTCCGGGACTAGCGGGGCTCCGTACCAAGAGACCCAGTACTTC.

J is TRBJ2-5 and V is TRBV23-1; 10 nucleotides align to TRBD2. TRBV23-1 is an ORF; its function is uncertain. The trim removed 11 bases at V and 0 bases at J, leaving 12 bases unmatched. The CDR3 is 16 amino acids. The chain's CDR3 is CAAIRLGLAHQETQYF. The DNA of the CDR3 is TGCGCCGCCATACGGCTGGGACTAGCGCACCAAGAGACCCAGTACTTC.

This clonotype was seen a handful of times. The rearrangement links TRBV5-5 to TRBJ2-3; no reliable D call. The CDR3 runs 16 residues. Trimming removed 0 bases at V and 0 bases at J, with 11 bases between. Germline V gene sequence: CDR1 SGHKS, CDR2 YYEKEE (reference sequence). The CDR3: CASSLAQSRSTDTQYF. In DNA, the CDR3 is TGTGCCAGCAGCTTGGCACAATCTAGGAGCACAGATACGCAGTATTTT.

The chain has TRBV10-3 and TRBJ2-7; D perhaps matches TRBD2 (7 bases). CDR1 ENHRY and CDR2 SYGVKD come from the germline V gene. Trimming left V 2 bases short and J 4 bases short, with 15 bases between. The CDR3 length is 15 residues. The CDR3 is CAISEGRGGLYEQYF. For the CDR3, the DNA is TGTGCCATCAGTGAGGGAAGGGGGGGCCTTTACGAGCAGTACTTC.

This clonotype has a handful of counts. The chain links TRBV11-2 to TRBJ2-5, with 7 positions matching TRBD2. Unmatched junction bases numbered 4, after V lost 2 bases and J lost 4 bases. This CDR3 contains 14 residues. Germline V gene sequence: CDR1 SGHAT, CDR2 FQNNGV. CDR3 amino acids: CASSLRSGAETQYF. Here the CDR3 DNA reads TGTGCCAGCAGCTTAAGAAGCGGGGCAGAGACCCAGTACTTC.

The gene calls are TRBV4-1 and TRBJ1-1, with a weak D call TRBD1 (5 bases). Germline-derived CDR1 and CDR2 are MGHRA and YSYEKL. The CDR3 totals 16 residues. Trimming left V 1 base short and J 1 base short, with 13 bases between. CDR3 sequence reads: CASSQGRSGANTEAFF. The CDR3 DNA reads TGCGCCAGCAGCCAAGGGAGGTCCGGGGCGAACACTGAAGCTTTCTTT.

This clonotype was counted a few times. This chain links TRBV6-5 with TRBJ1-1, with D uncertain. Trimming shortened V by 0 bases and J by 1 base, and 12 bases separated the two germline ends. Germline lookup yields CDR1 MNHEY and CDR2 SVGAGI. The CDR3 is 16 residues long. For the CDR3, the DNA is TGTGCCAGCAGTTACTCGACGCCGAGGCGGAACACTGAAGCTTTCTTT. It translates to CASSYSTPRRNTEAFF.

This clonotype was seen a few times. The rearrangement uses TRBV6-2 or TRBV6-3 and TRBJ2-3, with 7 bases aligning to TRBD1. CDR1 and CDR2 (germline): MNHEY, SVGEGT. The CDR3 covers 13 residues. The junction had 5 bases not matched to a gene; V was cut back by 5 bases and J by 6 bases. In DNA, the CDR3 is TGTGCCAGCAGTAGAACAGGGGTGGATACGCAGTATTTT. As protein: CASSRTGVDTQYF.

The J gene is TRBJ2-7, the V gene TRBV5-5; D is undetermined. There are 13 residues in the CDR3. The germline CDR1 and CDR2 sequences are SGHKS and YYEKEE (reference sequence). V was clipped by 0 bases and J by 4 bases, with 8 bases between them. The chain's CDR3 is CASSLGVAYEQYV. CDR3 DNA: TGTGCCAGCAGCTTGGGGGTGGCTTACGAGCAGTACGTC.

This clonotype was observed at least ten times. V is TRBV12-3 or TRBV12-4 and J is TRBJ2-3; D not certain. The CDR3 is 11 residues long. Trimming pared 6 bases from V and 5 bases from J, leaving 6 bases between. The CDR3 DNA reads TGTGCCAGCAGCCTTCGAGATACGCAGTATTTT. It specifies CASSLRDTQYF.

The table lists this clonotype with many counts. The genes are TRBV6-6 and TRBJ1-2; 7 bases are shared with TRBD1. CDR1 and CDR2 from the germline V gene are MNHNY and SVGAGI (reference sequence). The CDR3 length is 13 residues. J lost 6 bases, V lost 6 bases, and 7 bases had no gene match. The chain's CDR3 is CASRTDRVHGYTF. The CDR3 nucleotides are TGTGCCAGCAGAACAGACAGGGTGCATGGCTACACCTTC.

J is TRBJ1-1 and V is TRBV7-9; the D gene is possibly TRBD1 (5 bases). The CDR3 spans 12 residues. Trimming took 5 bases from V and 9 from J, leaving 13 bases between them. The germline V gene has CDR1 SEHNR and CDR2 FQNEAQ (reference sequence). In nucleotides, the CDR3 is TGTGCCAGCAGCGGGGACGGGGAACAAGCTTTCTTT. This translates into CASSGDGEQAFF.